This entry features one TCR beta chain sequence. This record belongs to a study of blood T cell repertoires in COVID-19. Study background: Some COVID-19 samples were acute and others convalescent; all came from the United States, Italy and Spain. PBMCs, B-cell-depleted T cells, or T cells provided the cDNA or gDNA that made up the material.

Germline V lookup: CDR1 LNHDA, CDR2 SQIVND (reference sequence). The CDR3 is 16 residues long. Trimming cost V 5 bases and J 2 bases, with 16 bases left between them. Authors' data handling: Amplification from reference gene primers served as the basis for estimated nucleated cell counts. The table came from immunoSEQ multiplex PCR; TCRdb's copy has only in-frame clones and leaves some out. The V and J calls and clone size were taken over from that table, and D and trimming were inferred from the DNA. The sample consists of 70,000 to 85,000 clones, about nine tenths of them appearing once. The sequence was obtained from a woman in her forties or fifties with active or convalescent COVID-19. V usage is TRBV19 and J usage is TRBJ1-5; weak D call: TRBD1 (5 bases). Sequenced: peripheral blood. The CDR3 spells CASSSGVGFGNQPQHF. The CDR3 DNA follows: TGTGCCAGTAGTTCGGGGGTCGGCTTTGGCAATCAGCCCCAGCATTTT.